These T cell receptor beta chains were read from a single sample in a study of blood T cell repertoires in COVID-19. This table comes from immunoSEQ multiplex PCR, and its TCRdb copy is limited to in-frame clones, with some not included. The table records approximately 270,000 clones, under 90% of them present only once. Input material: PBMCs or T cells enriched from blood (not recorded which). The origin of the receptors is a woman aged 60 to 75 who had recovered from COVID-19. CDR3s include the opening cysteine and the closing phenylalanine or tryptophan. A D gene is named only where the DNA matches it firmly. Size is stated for part of the rows, as once, few or many counts, or as a class when the clone is expanded.

clone size: NA; J gene: TRBJ2-7; V gene: TRBV3-1/TRBV3-2; D gene: TRBD1; CDR3 DNA: TGTGCCAGCAGCCAGACCGGGACAGGGAAATACGAGCAGTACTTC; CDR3 protein: CASSQTGTGKYEQYF
clone size: few; J gene: TRBJ2-1; V gene: TRBV11-3; D gene: NA; CDR3 DNA: TGTGCCAGCAGCTTAGGTCCCCTAACGAACAATGAGCAGTTCTTC; CDR3 protein: CASSLGPLTNNEQFF
clone size: NA; J gene: TRBJ2-1; V gene: TRBV5-5; D gene: NA; CDR3 DNA: TGTGCCAGCAGCTTGGACAGGGCCTCCTACAATGAGCAGTTCTTC; CDR3 protein: CASSLDRASYNEQFF
clone size: NA; J gene: TRBJ2-5; V gene: TRBV3-1/TRBV3-2; D gene: NA; CDR3 DNA: TGTGCCAGCTCCCTCTCCCGTGAGACCCAGTACTTC; CDR3 protein: CASSLSRETQYF
clone size: once; J gene: TRBJ1-6; V gene: TRBV7-9; D gene: TRBD1; CDR3 DNA: TGTGCCAGCAGCCGGGACAGAGAAGGTTCACCCCTCCACTTT; CDR3 protein: CASSRDREGSPLHF
clone size: NA; J gene: TRBJ1-2; V gene: TRBV4-1; D gene: NA; CDR3 DNA: TGCGCCAGCAGCGGGCGAATCTATGGCTACACCTTC; CDR3 protein: CASSGRIYGYTF
clone size: NA; J gene: TRBJ2-2; V gene: TRBV7-9; D gene: NA; CDR3 DNA: TGTGCCAGCAGCTTACACCAGGGCTCCGGGGAGCTGTTTTTT; CDR3 protein: CASSLHQGSGELFF
clone size: NA; J gene: TRBJ1-1; V gene: TRBV7-9; D gene: TRBD1; CDR3 DNA: TGTGCCAGCAGCTTTCCGGGACAGGGTGAAGCTTTCTTT; CDR3 protein: CASSFPGQGEAFF
clone size: NA; J gene: TRBJ2-7; V gene: TRBV5-4; D gene: NA; CDR3 DNA: TGTGCCAGCAGCTTGGCAGTGAACTACGAGCAGTACTTC; CDR3 protein: CASSLAVNYEQYF
clone size: NA; J gene: TRBJ2-1; V gene: TRBV7-3; D gene: TRBD1; CDR3 DNA: TGTGCCAGCAGCTTAGGGACAGGAACCTACAATGAGCAGTTCTTC; CDR3 protein: CASSLGTGTYNEQFF
clone size: NA; J gene: TRBJ1-1; V gene: TRBV11-3; D gene: NA; CDR3 DNA: TGTGCCAGCAGCTTAGATCGTCGGGGTGAAGCTTTCTTT; CDR3 protein: CASSLDRRGEAFF
clone size: NA; J gene: TRBJ2-1; V gene: TRBV5-1; D gene: TRBD2; CDR3 DNA: TGCGCCAGCACCAGTTCGCAGCGGGGGGTCAATGAGCAGTTCTTC; CDR3 protein: CASTSSQRGVNEQFF
clone size: NA; J gene: TRBJ2-3; V gene: TRBV28; D gene: NA; CDR3 DNA: TGTGCCAGCAGTTTTTGGTCTACGAGCACAGATACGCAGTATTTT; CDR3 protein: CASSFWSTSTDTQYF
clone size: NA; J gene: TRBJ1-1; V gene: TRBV9; D gene: NA; CDR3 DNA: TGTGCCAGCAGCACAGAGGGACTCACTGAAGCTTTCTTT; CDR3 protein: CASSTEGLTEAFF
clone size: NA; J gene: TRBJ1-5; V gene: TRBV18; D gene: NA; CDR3 DNA: TGTGCCAGCTCACCACAAGGACCCGGAGGTCAGCCCCAGCATTTT; CDR3 protein: CASSPQGPGGQPQHF
clone size: NA; J gene: TRBJ2-4; V gene: TRBV21-1; D gene: NA; CDR3 DNA: TGTGCCAGCAGGCGGGGTTCGGAAAACATTCAGTACTTC; CDR3 protein: CASRRGSENIQYF
clone size: NA; J gene: TRBJ2-2; V gene: TRBV5-1; D gene: NA; CDR3 DNA: TGCGCCAGCAGCTTGGGTGTCTACCCGAACACCGGGGAGCTGTTTTTT; CDR3 protein: CASSLGVYPNTGELFF
clone size: NA; J gene: TRBJ2-7; V gene: TRBV6-5; D gene: NA; CDR3 DNA: TGTGCCAGCAGTTTCTCCCGCGGGACGGCCTCCTACGAGCAGTACTTC; CDR3 protein: CASSFSRGTASYEQYF
clone size: NA; J gene: TRBJ1-1; V gene: TRBV12-3/TRBV12-4; D gene: NA; CDR3 DNA: TGTGCCAGCAGCACACAGAACACTGAAGCTTTCTTT; CDR3 protein: CASSTQNTEAFF
clone size: NA; J gene: TRBJ1-2; V gene: TRBV27; D gene: NA; CDR3 DNA: TGTGCCAGCAGGAAATCATTTACAGGGAACTATGGCTACACCTTC; CDR3 protein: CASRKSFTGNYGYTF
clone size: NA; J gene: TRBJ2-1; V gene: TRBV7-3; D gene: TRBD2; CDR3 DNA: TGTGCCAGCAGCTTAAATTTCGCGGGAGGGAATGAGCAGTTCTTC; CDR3 protein: CASSLNFAGGNEQFF
clone size: NA; J gene: TRBJ1-5; V gene: TRBV11-1; D gene: NA; CDR3 DNA: TGTGCCAGCAGCGTGAGCCCTTCGCATCAGCCCCAGCATTTT; CDR3 protein: CASSVSPSHQPQHF
clone size: NA; J gene: TRBJ2-5; V gene: TRBV27; D gene: TRBD1; CDR3 DNA: TGTGCCAGCAGTTTCGACAGGGGGCTGGAGACCCAGTACTTC; CDR3 protein: CASSFDRGLETQYF
clone size: few; J gene: TRBJ1-6; V gene: TRBV7-2; D gene: NA; CDR3 DNA: TGTGCCAGCAGCTTCAAACAGGGCAATTCACCCCTCCACTTT; CDR3 protein: CASSFKQGNSPLHF
clone size: NA; J gene: TRBJ2-7; V gene: TRBV24-1; D gene: NA; CDR3 DNA: TGTGCCACCAGTGATTACAGGACGGGGGCCTACGAGCAGTACTTC; CDR3 protein: CATSDYRTGAYEQYF
clone size: NA; J gene: TRBJ2-5; V gene: TRBV7-8; D gene: NA; CDR3 DNA: TGTGCCAGCAGCCCGAGTATAGAGACCCAGTACTTC; CDR3 protein: CASSPSIETQYF
clone size: NA; J gene: TRBJ1-1; V gene: TRBV5-1; D gene: NA; CDR3 DNA: TGCGCCAGCAGCTTGGGTTTAGAGACTGAAGCTTTCTTT; CDR3 protein: CASSLGLETEAFF
clone size: NA; J gene: TRBJ2-2; V gene: TRBV10-1; D gene: NA; CDR3 DNA: TGCGCCAGCAGTGATGGTCAGGATGGGACCGGGGAGCTGTTTTTT; CDR3 protein: CASSDGQDGTGELFF
clone size: once; J gene: TRBJ1-1; V gene: TRBV10-3; D gene: TRBD1; CDR3 DNA: TGTGCCATCACCAGAACAGGGGTGGGGACTGAAGCTTTCTTT; CDR3 protein: CAITRTGVGTEAFF
clone size: NA; J gene: TRBJ1-2; V gene: TRBV5-4; D gene: NA; CDR3 DNA: TGTGCCAGCAGCCCGGGTGGGGGGGCCTTGTATGGCTACACCTTC; CDR3 protein: CASSPGGGALYGYTF
clone size: NA; J gene: TRBJ2-1; V gene: TRBV19; D gene: TRBD2; CDR3 DNA: TGTGCCAGTAGTCTGACTAGCGGGGGGCGGGATGAGCAGTTCTTC; CDR3 protein: CASSLTSGGRDEQFF
clone size: NA; J gene: TRBJ2-1; V gene: TRBV29-1; D gene: NA; CDR3 DNA: TGCAGCGTTACAGAGGGGGAAAAGGCCTACAATGAGCAGTTCTTC; CDR3 protein: CSVTEGEKAYNEQFF
clone size: NA; J gene: TRBJ1-1; V gene: TRBV7-9; D gene: TRBD1; CDR3 DNA: TGTGCCAGCAGCTGGGGACAGGCGGGGGTTAAAAACACTGAAGCTTTCTTT; CDR3 protein: CASSWGQAGVKNTEAFF
clone size: NA; J gene: TRBJ1-5; V gene: TRBV28; D gene: NA; CDR3 DNA: TGTGCCAGCAGTTTACAGGGAAGGGACAATCAGCCCCAGCATTTT; CDR3 protein: CASSLQGRDNQPQHF
clone size: NA; J gene: TRBJ1-2; V gene: TRBV19; D gene: NA; CDR3 DNA: TGTGCCAGTAGTTTTAACAGGGAGAGTACTAATGGCTACACCTTC; CDR3 protein: CASSFNRESTNGYTF
clone size: few; J gene: TRBJ2-2; V gene: TRBV30; D gene: NA; CDR3 DNA: TGTGCTGGATGGGGGGACAGCACCACCGGGGAGCTGTTTTTT; CDR3 protein: CAGWGDSTTGELFF